These 8 T cell receptor beta chains were sequenced from one sample in a study of OX40 agonist ivuxolimab in advanced cancers. Repertoires were generated with immunoSEQ multiplex PCR, while TCRdb's copy carries only in-frame clones and drops some. The sample includes 55,000 to 65,000 clones, 85% to 90% of them seen just once. The sample consisted of CD4+ or CD8+ T cells sorted from blood, taken in a trial of the OX40 agonist ivuxolimab. The receptor set was obtained from an adult with an advanced solid tumor such as melanoma, head and neck, liver or kidney cancer.

The gene calls are TRBV9 and TRBJ2-3; 14 bases map to TRBD2. The V and J ends lost 0 bases and 5 bases, in that order; junction bases with no gene match: 5. The CDR3 runs to 17 residues. Germline-derived CDR1 and CDR2 are SGDLS and YYNGEE. CDR3 DNA sequence: TGTGCCAGCAGCGTAGGGGGACTAGCGGGAGCGGAAGATACGCAGTATTTT. Translating gives CASSVGGLAGAEDTQYF.

The chain carries TRBV11-3 and TRBJ2-7; TRBD2 might be the D (5 bases). The CDR3 totals 14 residues. The germline CDR1 and CDR2 sequences are SGHNT and YENEEA. Trimming took off 6 bases at V and 3 bases at J, with 15 bases between the two ends. CDR3 sequence: CASSLSGNNYEQYF. The CDR3 bases are TGTGCCAGCAGTCTATCCGGGAACAACTACGAGCAGTACTTC.

This rearrangement joins TRBV7-9 to TRBJ2-5, with 7 bases that match TRBD1. The ends lost 5 bases at V and 2 bases at J; junction bases unmatched: 11. The CDR3 has 16 amino acids. From germline, CDR1 is SEHNR and CDR2 FQNEAQ (reference sequence). CDR3 loop: CASSPRVDRRQETQYF. CDR3 sequence (DNA): TGTGCCAGCAGCCCCAGGGTGGACAGGAGACAAGAGACCCAGTACTTC.

The chain combines TRBV28 with TRBJ2-7; the match to TRBD2 covers 8 bases. After removal of 3 bases from V and 4 bases from J, the junction contained 8 bases not matched to a gene. Germline V gives CDR1 MDHEN, CDR2 SYDVKM. CDR3 size: 15 residues. The CDR3, as DNA: TGTGCCAGCAGTTTCGGACTAGCTGGTTGGTACGAGCAGTACTTC. Its protein is CASSFGLAGWYEQYF.

The count of this clone is one. V gene TRBV28 combines with J gene TRBJ2-2, with no clear D. V gave up 8 bases and J gave up 4 bases, with 5 bases separating them. Germline assignment: CDR1 MDHEN and CDR2 SYDVKM. CDR3 length equals 11 residues. CDR3 protein: CASHATGELFF. The CDR3 nucleotides are TGTGCCAGCCACGCCACCGGGGAGCTGTTTTTT.

CDR3 DNA: TGTGCCAGCAGCTTAGGGGCAGGAGATCAGCCCCAGCATTTT. Translating it yields CASSLGAGDQPQHF. The rearrangement uses TRBV7-9 and TRBJ1-5; D unresolved. The CDR3 is 14 amino acids. Germline values: CDR1 SEHNR, CDR2 FQNEAQ (reference sequence). Trimming left V 1 base short and J 5 bases short, with 9 bases between.

V usage is TRBV11-2 and J usage is TRBJ2-1; no reliable D call. V was cut by 4 bases and J by 7 bases, with 14 bases left in between. Germline CDR1 reads SGHAT; CDR2 reads FQNNGV. This CDR3 is built from 14 residues. The CDR3 region has the DNA TGTGCCAGCAGCTCATTCGCCTCTGGGAATGAGCAGTTCTTC. Translating it yields CASSSFASGNEQFF.

This sequence joins TRBV11-3 and TRBJ2-7; D is perhaps TRBD1 or TRBD2 (5 bases each). V lost 5 bases to trimming and J lost 0 bases, with 17 bases between them. CDR1 SGHNT and CDR2 YENEEA come from the germline V gene. The CDR3 is 16 residues long. The CDR3 bases are TGTGCCAGCAGCACCACCGGGACCGATAGCTCCTACGAGCAGTACTTC. Protein: CASSTTGTDSSYEQYF.